The clone carrying this T cell receptor beta chain was found many times. Its antigen is unknown. MiXCR, run by TCRdb on the multiplex PCR reads, gives a single entry per CDR3 protein. There are 200,000 to 250,000 distinct CDR3 sequences in the sample; less than 45% occur only once, and 3.6% lies in the top ten. This sample is drawn from a study of breast tumors, draining lymph nodes, adjacent tissues. Samples came from axillary lymph nodes draining the breast cancer. Broader study findings: The lymph node origin of tumor T cells was framed as consistent with a hypothesis, not demonstrated. Tumors had less TCR diversity than lymph nodes, more than nontumor tissue. Data fit most tumor T cells coming from lymph node, expanding in tumor.

The receptor comes from a female donor with breast cancer. Some clones in this sample may be carry-over from other donors' samples. Sequencing was done on a sample of axillary lymph node tissue.

The CDR3 DNA reads TGCGCCAGCAGCTCCACGACCGTAAATGAGCAGTTCTTC. It translates to CASSSTTVNEQFF. V gene TRBV5-1 combines with J gene TRBJ2-1, with D hard to call. Trimming shortened V by 3 bases and J by 7 bases, and 11 bases separated the two germline ends. Germline lookup yields CDR1 SGHRS and CDR2 YFSETQ. CDR3 length equals 13 residues.